These T cell receptor beta chains were read from a single sample in a study of regulatory T cells in long-lasting Graves disease. MiXCR, run by TCRdb on the multiplex PCR reads, gives a single entry per CDR3 protein. The profile covers about 440,000 distinct CDR3 sequences, with about a sixth appearing a single time and 20% to 25% taken by the ten largest. This sample also belongs to another study, concerning T cells in Graves' hyperthyroidism and ophthalmopathy.

Source: peripheral blood mononuclear cells (PBMCs), taken at new diagnosis, from a patient treated with antithyroid drugs. The receptor set was obtained from a woman aged 18-29 years with Graves disease. The CDR3 runs from the conserved cysteine through the conserved F or W. A D gene is named only where the DNA matches it firmly. For some rows the clone size is stated as once, few or many, or as a class when expanded; others skip it.

j_call d_call v_call clone_size cdr3_nt cdr3_aa
TRBJ1-1 - TRBV5-6 few TGTGCCAGCAACCCGGACCCCAGCAGGGGCACTGAAGCTTTCTTT CASNPDPSRGTEAFF
TRBJ2-7 - TRBV5-4 - TGTGCCAGCAGCCCGCCCCCAACTCCGGGGACCCGACCCAACCACGAGCAGTACTTC CASSPPPTPGTRPNHEQYF
TRBJ2-7 TRBD1 TRBV6-2/TRBV6-3 many TGTGCCAGCAGTTACCGGGACAGGACCTACGAGCAGTACTTC CASSYRDRTYEQYF
TRBJ2-7 - TRBV28 many TGTGCCAGCAGTTCCCCGCAGCGGGCAACCTACGAGCAGTACTTC CASSSPQRATYEQYF
TRBJ2-3 TRBD2 TRBV5-1 - TGCGCCAGCAGCTTGGCGGACTATCGTAAAGCGGGGGATACGCAGTATTTT CASSLADYRKAGDTQYF
TRBJ2-1 TRBD2 TRBV5-1 few TGCGCCAGCAGCTTGGCCAAAGGACTAGCGGACTACAATGAGCAGTTCTTC CASSLAKGLADYNEQFF
TRBJ1-5 TRBD1 TRBV5-1 - TGCGCCAGCAGCAACCCGGGACAGGGCGATCAGCCCCAGCATTTT CASSNPGQGDQPQHF
TRBJ2-1 - TRBV11-3 many TGTGCCAGCAGCTTAGAGGGATCGCGGGGCAATGAGCAGTTCTTC CASSLEGSRGNEQFF
TRBJ1-5 TRBD1 TRBV18 few TGTGCCAGCTCACCACAGACAGGGCGGGATCAGCCCCAGCATTTT CASSPQTGRDQPQHF
TRBJ2-1 TRBD2 TRBV7-6 few TGTGCCAGCAGCTTGCGGGAGGGCATCTCCGAGCAGTTCTTC CASSLREGISEQFF
TRBJ1-5 - TRBV6-1 few TGTGCCAGCAGTGCTATTGAGGGGGGCAATCAGCCCCAGCATTTT CASSAIEGGNQPQHF
TRBJ2-3 - TRBV10-3 few TGTGCCATTAGAGGGTTTGGCACAGATACGCAGTATTTT CAIRGFGTDTQYF
TRBJ2-5 - TRBV5-8 many TGTGCCAGCAGCTTGGTTGGGACCCAGTACTTC CASSLVGTQYF